The present TCR beta chain was sequenced within a study of metastatic and nonmetastatic thyroid tumors. Study context: Repertoire comparison spanned blood and tumor or nodule tissue of malignant and benign thyroid patients.

General study findings and limits: Reports indicated that malignant thyroid tumors showed significantly higher TCR beta diversity than benign nodules did, in blood and tumor.

With MiXCR, TCRdb reprocessed the PCR reads. In the table there are several thousand clones, less than 35% of which are singletons. A remark on this clone: The antigen is undetermined.

Thyroid surgery was performed in patients who had received no treatment beforehand. The ends were cut back, 3 bases at V and 5 bases at J, with 10 bases in the middle. Germline loops: CDR1 LGHDT, CDR2 YNNKEL (reference sequence). The CDR3 spans 13 residues. The source material was adjacent normal tissue. This sequence originates from a male donor with papillary thyroid cancer or a benign thyroid nodule (not recorded which). Some clones in this sample may be carry-over from other donors' samples. The chain uses TRBV3-1 and TRBJ2-5, with D perhaps matching TRBD2 (5 bases). CDR3 sequence reads: CASSHWERETQYF. Written as DNA, the CDR3 is TGTGCCAGCAGCCACTGGGAGCGGGAGACCCAGTACTTC.